Presented here are 9 T cell receptor beta chains from one specimen sequenced in a study of blood T cell repertoires in COVID-19. Some clones are missing from TCRdb's copy, which holds only in-frame ones; the method was immunoSEQ multiplex PCR. The profile shows 300,000 to 450,000 clones, approximately 92% of them singletons. Sequencing used PBMCs or T cells enriched from blood (not recorded which). These receptors came from a man aged 18 to 35 who had recovered from COVID-19.

The V call is TRBV7-2, the J call TRBJ2-7; 7 positions match TRBD1. Germline values: CDR1 SGHTA, CDR2 FQGNSA. The ends lost 5 bases at V and 2 bases at J; junction bases unmatched: 9. The CDR3 is 15 residues long. CDR3 sequence: CASSLKTGKTYEQYF. In DNA, the CDR3 is TGTGCCAGCAGCCTGAAGACAGGGAAAACCTACGAGCAGTACTTC.

The chain joins TRBV12-3 or TRBV12-4 to TRBJ1-1, with no clear D. The CDR3 has 13 residues. Trimming took 2 bases from V and 3 from J, leaving 7 bases between them. DNA of the CDR3: TGTGCCAGCAGTTTACGCGAGTACACTGAAGCTTTCTTT. Encoded protein: CASSLREYTEAFF.

The chain uses TRBV9 and TRBJ2-3; 9 bases are a match to TRBD2. The CDR3 contains 17 residues. Per the germline V gene, CDR1 is SGDLS and CDR2 is YYNGEE. V lost 3 bases to trimming and J lost 5 bases; unmatched junction nucleotides: 13. CDR3 in amino acids: CASSEGLAGIHIDTQYF. The CDR3 nucleotides read TGTGCCAGCAGCGAGGGACTAGCTGGGATCCACATAGATACGCAGTATTTT.

The J gene is TRBJ1-1, the V gene TRBV5-1, with a possible D match to TRBD1 (5 bases). CDR1 and CDR2 from the germline V gene are SGHRS and YFSETQ. The V and J ends lost 4 bases and 3 bases respectively, with 13 bases between them. The CDR3 has 14 amino acids. Here the CDR3 reads CASSEQGGDTEAFF. CDR3 coding DNA: TGCGCCAGCAGCGAGCAGGGAGGAGACACTGAAGCTTTCTTT.

V and J are TRBV4-3 and TRBJ1-5; D is uncertain. The CDR3 loop spans 13 amino acids. V lost 1 base and J 7 bases, leaving 8 bases between the germline ends. Germline V gives CDR1 LGHNA, CDR2 YSLEER. The CDR3 DNA sequence: TGCGCCAGCAGCCAAGGGCCGGGGCAGCCCCAGCATTTT. Its protein product is CASSQGPGQPQHF.

The V and J genes are TRBV4-1 and TRBJ1-4, with no clear D. The V and J ends lost 1 base and 8 bases respectively, with 17 bases between them. The CDR3 runs to 16 residues. Germline-derived CDR1 and CDR2 are MGHRA and YSYEKL. The CDR3 spells CASSQAPSLGGEKLFF. In nucleotides, the CDR3 is TGCGCCAGCAGCCAAGCCCCCAGCTTGGGAGGAGAAAAACTGTTTTTT.

The table lists this clone with a count of one. The chain carries TRBV28 and TRBJ2-3; D is perhaps TRBD1 (5 bases). Germline V lookup: CDR1 MDHEN, CDR2 SYDVKM. Deletions cut 5 bases from V and 2 bases from J, with 17 bases between. CDR3 size: 16 residues. The CDR3 DNA reads TGTGCCAGCAGTCTCTATAGACAGCTCCTCACAGATACGCAGTATTTT. Translating it yields CASSLYRQLLTDTQYF.

The CDR3 region is CASSQDREANEKLFF. The CDR3 DNA sequence: TGTGCCAGCAGCCAAGACAGGGAAGCTAATGAAAAACTGTTTTTT. This chain uses TRBV4-2 with TRBJ1-4, with D perhaps matching TRBD1 (5 bases). Germline assignment: CDR1 LGHNA and CDR2 YNFKEQ. V shed 0 bases and J shed 3 bases, with 8 bases lying between them. The CDR3 length is 15 residues.

The rearrangement joins TRBV10-3 to TRBJ1-1; tentative D call: TRBD1 (5 bases). V was trimmed by 5 bases and J by 7 bases, leaving 14 bases between them. Germline values: CDR1 ENHRY, CDR2 SYGVKD. The CDR3 contains 13 residues. This CDR3 reads CAISHDRGFEAFF. CDR3 nucleotides: TGTGCCATCAGTCACGACAGAGGATTTGAAGCTTTCTTT.